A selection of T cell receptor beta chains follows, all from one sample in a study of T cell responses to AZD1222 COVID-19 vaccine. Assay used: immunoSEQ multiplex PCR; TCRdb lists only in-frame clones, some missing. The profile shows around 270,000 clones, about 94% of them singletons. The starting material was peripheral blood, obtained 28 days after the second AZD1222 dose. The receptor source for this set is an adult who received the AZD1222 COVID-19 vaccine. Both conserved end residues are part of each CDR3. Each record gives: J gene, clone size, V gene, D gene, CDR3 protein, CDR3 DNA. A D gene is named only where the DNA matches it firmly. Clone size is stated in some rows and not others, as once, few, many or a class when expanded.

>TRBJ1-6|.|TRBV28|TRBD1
CASSSGTDTDSPLHF
TGTGCCAGCAGTTCAGGGACAGACACGGATTCACCCCTCCACTTT
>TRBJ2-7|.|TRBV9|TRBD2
CASSGGTSGSYEQYF
TGTGCCAGCAGTGGGGGGACTAGCGGATCCTACGAGCAGTACTTC
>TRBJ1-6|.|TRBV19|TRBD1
CASRPGQGEWDSPLHF
TGTGCCAGTAGGCCTGGACAGGGAGAATGGGATTCACCCCTCCACTTT
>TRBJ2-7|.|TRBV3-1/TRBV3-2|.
CASSLGGPYEQYF
TGTGCCAGCAGCCTGGGGGGCCCCTACGAGCAGTACTTC
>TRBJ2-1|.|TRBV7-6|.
CASSPVWGAGGAEQFF
TGTGCCAGCAGCCCCGTTTGGGGGGCTGGGGGGGCTGAGCAGTTCTTC
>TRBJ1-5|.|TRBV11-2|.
CASSSGTLYGQPQHF
TGTGCCAGCAGCTCCGGGACCTTATACGGTCAGCCCCAGCATTTT
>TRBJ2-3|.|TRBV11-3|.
CASSLRLRPGATDTQYF
TGTGCCAGCAGCTTAAGGCTAAGGCCGGGAGCCACAGATACGCAGTATTTT
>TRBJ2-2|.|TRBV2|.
CASTSGRRDGELFF
TGTGCCAGCACCTCAGGGAGAAGAGACGGGGAGCTGTTTTTT
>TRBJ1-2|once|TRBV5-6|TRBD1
CASSLDRGYRYTF
TGTGCCAGCAGCCTCGACAGGGGGTATCGCTACACCTTC
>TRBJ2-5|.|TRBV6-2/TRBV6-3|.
CASSSRLQTLSQETQYF
TGTGCCAGCAGTTCCCGCCTCCAGACTCTAAGCCAAGAGACCCAGTACTTC
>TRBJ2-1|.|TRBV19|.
CASSQHYNEQFF
TGTGCCAGTAGTCAACACTACAATGAGCAGTTCTTC
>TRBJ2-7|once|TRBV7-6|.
CASSARSSHYEQYF
TGTGCCAGCAGTGCCCGTTCGAGCCACTACGAGCAGTACTTC
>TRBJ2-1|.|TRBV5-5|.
CASSSRVAVYNEQFF
TGTGCCAGCAGCTCCCGGGTAGCGGTCTACAATGAGCAGTTCTTC
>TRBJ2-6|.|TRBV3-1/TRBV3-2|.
CASSQETVGANVLTF
TGTGCCAGCAGCCAAGAGACTGTTGGGGCCAACGTCCTGACTTTC
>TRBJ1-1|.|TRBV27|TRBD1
CASRGEQGSLNTEAFF
TGTGCCAGCAGGGGGGAACAGGGGTCTTTGAACACTGAAGCTTTCTTT
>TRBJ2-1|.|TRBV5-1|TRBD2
CASSTTLRGSYNEQFF
TGCGCCAGCAGTACGACTCTGCGGGGGTCCTACAATGAGCAGTTCTTC
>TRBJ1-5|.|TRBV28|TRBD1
CASSPPRDSPYQPQHF
TGTGCCAGCAGTCCCCCGCGGGACAGTCCTTATCAGCCCCAGCATTTT
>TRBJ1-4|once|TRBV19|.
CASKETATNEKLFF
TGTGCCAGTAAGGAAACAGCCACTAATGAAAAACTGTTTTTT
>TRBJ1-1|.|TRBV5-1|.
CASTPVGGYTEAFF
TGCGCCAGCACACCAGTCGGTGGGTACACTGAAGCTTTCTTT
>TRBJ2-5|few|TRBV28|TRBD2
CASSLAGTSGRETQYF
TGTGCCAGCAGTTTGGCCGGGACTAGCGGGAGAGAGACCCAGTACTTC
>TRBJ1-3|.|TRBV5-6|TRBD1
CASSAGTVNTIYF
TGTGCCAGCAGCGCCGGGACAGTAAACACCATATATTTT
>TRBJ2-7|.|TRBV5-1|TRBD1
CASSLANDRAYEQYF
TGCGCCAGCAGCCTGGCCAATGACAGGGCCTACGAGCAGTACTTC